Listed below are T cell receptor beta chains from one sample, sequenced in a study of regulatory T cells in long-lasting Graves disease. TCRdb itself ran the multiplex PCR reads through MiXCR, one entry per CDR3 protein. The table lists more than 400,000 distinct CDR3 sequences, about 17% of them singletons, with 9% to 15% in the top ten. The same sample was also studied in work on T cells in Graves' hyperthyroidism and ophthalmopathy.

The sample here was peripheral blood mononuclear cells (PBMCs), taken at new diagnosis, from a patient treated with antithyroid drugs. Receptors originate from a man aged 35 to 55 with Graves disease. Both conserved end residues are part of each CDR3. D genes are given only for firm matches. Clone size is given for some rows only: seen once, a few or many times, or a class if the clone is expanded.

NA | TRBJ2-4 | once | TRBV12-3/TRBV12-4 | TGTGCCAGCAGTTCTAGAAGAAAAACGGTGGTGGCCAAAAACATTCAGTACTTC | CASSSRRKTVVAKNIQYF
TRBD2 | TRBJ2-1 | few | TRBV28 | TGTGCCAGCAGCATAAGGACTAGCGGGTTTAACAATGAGCAGTTCTTC | CASSIRTSGFNNEQFF
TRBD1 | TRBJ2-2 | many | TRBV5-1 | TGCGCCAGCAGCTTACAGGGGGCATCGACCGGGGAGCTGTTTTTT | CASSLQGASTGELFF
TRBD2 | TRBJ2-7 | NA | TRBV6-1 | TGTGCCAGCACGGGACTACTGGACTACGAGCAGTACTTC | CASTGLLDYEQYF
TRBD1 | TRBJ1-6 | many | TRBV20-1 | TGCAGTGCTAGACCAGGACAGGTCGGTGGATCACCCCTCCACTTT | CSARPGQVGGSPLHF
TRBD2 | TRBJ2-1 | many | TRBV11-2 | TGTGCCAGCAGCCTACACCCAACCTGGACTAGCGGCAATGAGCAGTTCTTC | CASSLHPTWTSGNEQFF
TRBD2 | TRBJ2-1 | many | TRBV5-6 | TGTGCCAGCAGCTTGTTTGCTAGCGGGAGGTTTGGTGAGCAGTTCTTC | CASSLFASGRFGEQFF
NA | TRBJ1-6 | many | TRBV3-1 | TGTGCCAGCAGCCAAGAAGGGTATAATTCACCCCTCCACTTT | CASSQEGYNSPLHF
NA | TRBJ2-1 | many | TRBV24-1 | TGTGCCACCGCGACAGGTGACTCCTACAATGAGCAGTTCTTC | CATATGDSYNEQFF
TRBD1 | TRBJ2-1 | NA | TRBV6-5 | TGTGCCAGCAGTTACAACCCCCAGACAGGGAGCTCCTACAATGAGCAGTTCTTC | CASSYNPQTGSSYNEQFF
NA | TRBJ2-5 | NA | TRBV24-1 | TGTGCCACCAGTGACCTTGGAGGGGAGACCCAGTACTTC | CATSDLGGETQYF
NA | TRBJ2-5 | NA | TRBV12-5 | TGTGCTAGTGGTTTGGTAAAGGGGGTTTTGAGGGCCCAGGAGACCCAGTACTTC | CASGLVKGVLRAQETQYF
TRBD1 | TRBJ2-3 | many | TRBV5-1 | TGCGCCAGCAGCTTGGCCGTAGAAGGGGGCCATACGTTAACAGATACGCAGTATTTT | CASSLAVEGGHTLTDTQYF
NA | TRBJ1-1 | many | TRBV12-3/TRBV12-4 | TGTGCCAGCAGCTCACCTGACAGGAACACTGAAGCTTTCTTT | CASSSPDRNTEAFF
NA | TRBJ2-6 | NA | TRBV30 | TGTGCCTGGAGGATCTCTGGGGCCAACGTCCTGACTTTC | CAWRISGANVLTF
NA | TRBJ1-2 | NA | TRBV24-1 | TGTGCCACCAGTTCGGGAGGGTGGAACTTTGGCTACACCTTC | CATSSGGWNFGYTF
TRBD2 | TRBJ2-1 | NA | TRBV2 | TGTGCCAGCAGAATAGGACTAGCGGGGTCCTACAATGAGCAGTTCTTC | CASRIGLAGSYNEQFF
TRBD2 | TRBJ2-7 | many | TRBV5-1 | TGCGCCAGCAGCATAACGACTAGCGGGAGTTCCTACGAGCAGTACTTC | CASSITTSGSSYEQYF
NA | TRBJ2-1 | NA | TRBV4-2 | TGTGCCAGCAGCCAGATGGATAGGGTAAATGAGCAGTTCTTC | CASSQMDRVNEQFF
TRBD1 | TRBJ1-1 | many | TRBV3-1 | TGTGCCAGCAGCCAGAACAGGGGGGGGACTGAAGCTTTCTTT | CASSQNRGGTEAFF
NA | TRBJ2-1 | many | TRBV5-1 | TGCGCCAGCAGCGTTAGCGGACCCTACAATGAGCAGTTCTTC | CASSVSGPYNEQFF
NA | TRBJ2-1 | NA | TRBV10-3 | TGTGCCATCAGTGACAGGGGCTTGCAGTTCTTC | CAISDRGLQFF
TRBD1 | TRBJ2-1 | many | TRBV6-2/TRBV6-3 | TGTGCCAGCACCGAGGACAGGGGCAATGAGCAGTTCTTC | CASTEDRGNEQFF
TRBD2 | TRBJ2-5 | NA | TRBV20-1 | TGCAGTGCCCAGACTAGCGTAAGAGAGACCCAGTACTTC | CSAQTSVRETQYF
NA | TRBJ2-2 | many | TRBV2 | TGTGCCAGCAGTGATTGGGGGAAAAAAAACACCGGGGAGCTGTTTTTT | CASSDWGKKNTGELFF
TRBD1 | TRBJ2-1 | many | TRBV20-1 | TGCAGTGCTAGAGATTTAGGCGGGACAGGGTACCATGAGCAGTTCTTC | CSARDLGGTGYHEQFF
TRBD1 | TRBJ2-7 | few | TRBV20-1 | TGCAGTGCCCCCCCCTGGACAGGGGGCTCCGAGCAGTACTTC | CSAPPWTGGSEQYF
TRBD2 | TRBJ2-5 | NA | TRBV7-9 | TGTGCCGGCAGCCCCCCGGGGGGAGAGACCCAGTACTTC | CAGSPPGGETQYF
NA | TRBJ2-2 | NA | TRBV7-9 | TGTGCCAGCAGCTCCGACATACACAGCAACACCGGGGAGCTGTTTTTT | CASSSDIHSNTGELFF
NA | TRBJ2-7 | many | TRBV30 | TGTGCCTGGAAGTATGACGACAAGCAGTACTTC | CAWKYDDKQYF
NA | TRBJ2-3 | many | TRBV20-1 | TGCAGTCTGTCGGGACTTCCTAGCACAGATACGCAGTATTTT | CSLSGLPSTDTQYF
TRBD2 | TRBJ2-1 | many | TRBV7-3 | TGTGCCAGCAGCTTAGTGGGTGGGACTAGGATGAATGAGCAGTTCTTC | CASSLVGGTRMNEQFF
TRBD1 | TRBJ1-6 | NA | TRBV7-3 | TGTGCCAGCAGCGACCGGGACAGGGGTTCTAATTCACCCCTCCACTTT | CASSDRDRGSNSPLHF
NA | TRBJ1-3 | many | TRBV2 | TGTGCCAGCAGTGAAGGACAGTTCTCTGGAAACACCATATATTTT | CASSEGQFSGNTIYF
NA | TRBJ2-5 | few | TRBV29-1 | TGCAGCGTCCTCGGGGCGCTTAACCGGGAGACCCAGTACTTC | CSVLGALNRETQYF
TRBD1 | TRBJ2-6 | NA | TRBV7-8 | TGTGCCAGCAGCACAGGACAGGGGGCCTCTGGGGCCAACGTCCTGACTTTC | CASSTGQGASGANVLTF
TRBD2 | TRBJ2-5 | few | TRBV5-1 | TGCGCCAGCAGCTCGGGGACTAGCGGGAGGTTCCAAGAGACCCAGTACTTC | CASSSGTSGRFQETQYF
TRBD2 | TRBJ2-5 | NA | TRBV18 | TGTGCCAGCTCGCCCCTATTGCGGGGGGAGACCCAGTACTTC | CASSPLLRGETQYF
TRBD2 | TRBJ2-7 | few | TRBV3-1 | TGTGCCAGCAGCCAAGAGTTACTAGCGCACTCCTACGAGCAGTACTTC | CASSQELLAHSYEQYF
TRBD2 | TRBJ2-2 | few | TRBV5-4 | TGTGCCAGCAGTTCGCCGGGACTAGCGGGAGGGCCGAACACCGGGGAGCTGTTTTTT | CASSSPGLAGGPNTGELFF
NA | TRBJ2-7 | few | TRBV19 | TGTGCCAGTAGTATCGTCGGACACGGCTCCTACGAGCAGTACTTC | CASSIVGHGSYEQYF